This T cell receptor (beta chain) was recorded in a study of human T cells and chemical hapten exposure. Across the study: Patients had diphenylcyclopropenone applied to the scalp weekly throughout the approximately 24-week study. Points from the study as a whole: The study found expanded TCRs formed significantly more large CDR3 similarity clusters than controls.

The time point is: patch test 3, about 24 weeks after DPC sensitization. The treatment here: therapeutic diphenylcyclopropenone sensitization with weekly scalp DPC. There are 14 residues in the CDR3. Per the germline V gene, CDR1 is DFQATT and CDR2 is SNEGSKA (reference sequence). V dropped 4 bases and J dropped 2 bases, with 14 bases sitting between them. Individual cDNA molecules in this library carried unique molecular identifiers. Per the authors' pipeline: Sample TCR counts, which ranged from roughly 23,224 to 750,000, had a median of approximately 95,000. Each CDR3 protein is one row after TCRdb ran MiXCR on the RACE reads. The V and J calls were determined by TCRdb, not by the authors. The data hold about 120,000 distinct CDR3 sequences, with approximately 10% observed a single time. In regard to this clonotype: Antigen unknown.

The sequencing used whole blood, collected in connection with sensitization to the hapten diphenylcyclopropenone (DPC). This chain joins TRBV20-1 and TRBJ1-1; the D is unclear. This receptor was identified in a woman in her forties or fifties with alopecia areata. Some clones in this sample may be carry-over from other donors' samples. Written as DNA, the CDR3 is TGCAGTGCTAAACGGCTGGGTAGAAACACTGAAGCTTTCTTT. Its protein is CSAKRLGRNTEAFF.